A single sample gave rise to the 6 T cell receptor beta chains below, sequenced in a study of cytomegalovirus exposure and HLA in healthy donors. Vbeta (60) and Jbeta (13) primers were used in the PCR. Profiling relied on immunoSEQ multiplex PCR, and the TCRdb table lists in-frame clones only, not all of them. The sample has more than 150,000 clones, 75% to 85% seen once. Source material: PBMCs. The receptors were gathered from a girl aged 2 to 10 in good health and CMV-seropositive.

The V gene is TRBV5-1, the J gene TRBJ2-1; 7 bases map to TRBD1. Unmatched junction bases numbered 10, after V lost 4 bases and J lost 3 bases. Germline CDR1 SGHRS, CDR2 YFSETQ. The CDR3 spans 16 residues. The CDR3 coding sequence is TGCGCCAGCAGCCCCGGGGATGGGACAGTCTACAATGAGCAGTTCTTC. It codes for CASSPGDGTVYNEQFF.

This CDR3 reads CASSDSSIGDMMANQPQHF. CDR3 coding DNA: TGTGCCAGCAGTGATAGTTCCATCGGGGACATGATGGCCAATCAGCCCCAGCATTTT. The chain links TRBV2 to TRBJ1-5; D perhaps matches TRBD1 (6 bases). The V gene lost 3 bases and the J gene lost 3 bases, with 24 bases spanning the gap. This CDR3 is built from 19 residues. Germline assignment: CDR1 SNHLY and CDR2 FYNNEI.

The gene calls are TRBV10-2 and TRBJ2-3; D ambiguous. V was shortened by 7 bases and J by 0 bases, with 8 bases between the two germline ends. Germline CDR1 is WSHSY and CDR2 is SAAADI. The CDR3 is 13 residues long. CDR3 loop: CASILPSTDTQYF. The DNA for the CDR3 is TGCGCCAGCATCCTTCCGAGCACAGATACGCAGTATTTT.

The V and J genes are TRBV9 and TRBJ2-5; D is perhaps TRBD2 (5 bases). The CDR3 runs to 14 residues. The germline V and J ends were trimmed by 1 base and 5 bases, with 12 bases remaining between them. Germline V gives CDR1 SGDLS, CDR2 YYNGEE. CDR3 sequence (DNA): TGTGCCAGCAGCGTATCCCCTAGCTGGGAGACCCAGTACTTC. Its translation is CASSVSPSWETQYF.

The chain recombines TRBV9 with TRBJ2-3, with a tentative D call TRBD1 (6 bases). With 4 bases removed from V and 0 bases from J, the gap between germline ends came to 12 bases. Germline V gives CDR1 SGDLS, CDR2 YYNGEE. The CDR3 covers 15 residues. CDR3 residues: CASSTRTASTDTQYF. CDR3 coding DNA: TGTGCCAGCAGCACCCGGACAGCTAGCACAGATACGCAGTATTTT. Based on the CDR3 plus reference TRBV9 and TRBJ2-3, the full variable domain is DSGVTQTPKHLITATGQRVTLRCSPRSGDLSVYWYQQSLDQGLQFLIQYYNGEERAKGNILERFSAQQFPDLHSELNLSSLELGDSALYFCASSTRTASTDTQYFGPGTRLTVL.

The chain carries TRBV18 and TRBJ1-1, with TRBD1 as a possible D gene (5 bases). Germline values: CDR1 KGHSH, CDR2 LQKENI. V was shortened by 5 bases and J by 1 base, with 8 bases between the two germline ends. The CDR3 loop spans 13 amino acids. CDR3 DNA sequence: TGTGCCAGCTCAGGAGACAGGAACACTGAAGCTTTCTTT. This translates into CASSGDRNTEAFF.